This T cell receptor beta chain was sequenced during a study of cytomegalovirus exposure and HLA in healthy donors. Both 60 Vbeta primers and 13 Jbeta primers went into the PCR. Generated by immunoSEQ multiplex PCR, the TCRdb table keeps only in-frame clones and is missing some. The sample contains fewer than 250,000 clones, over 60% of which appear only once. The CDR3 is 16 amino acids. Germline V lookup: CDR1 MNHNS, CDR2 SASEGT. V was pared by 4 bases and J by 2 bases, with 6 bases of the junction left unmatched. The sequenced sample was PBMCs. This sequence originates from a woman aged 35 to 49 in good health and CMV-seronegative. This chain connects TRBV6-1 to TRBJ2-3, with 10 positions matching TRBD2. The CDR3 DNA reads TGTGCCAGCAGTGCGGTACTAGCGGGGTACACAGATACGCAGTATTTT. As protein: CASSAVLAGYTDTQYF.